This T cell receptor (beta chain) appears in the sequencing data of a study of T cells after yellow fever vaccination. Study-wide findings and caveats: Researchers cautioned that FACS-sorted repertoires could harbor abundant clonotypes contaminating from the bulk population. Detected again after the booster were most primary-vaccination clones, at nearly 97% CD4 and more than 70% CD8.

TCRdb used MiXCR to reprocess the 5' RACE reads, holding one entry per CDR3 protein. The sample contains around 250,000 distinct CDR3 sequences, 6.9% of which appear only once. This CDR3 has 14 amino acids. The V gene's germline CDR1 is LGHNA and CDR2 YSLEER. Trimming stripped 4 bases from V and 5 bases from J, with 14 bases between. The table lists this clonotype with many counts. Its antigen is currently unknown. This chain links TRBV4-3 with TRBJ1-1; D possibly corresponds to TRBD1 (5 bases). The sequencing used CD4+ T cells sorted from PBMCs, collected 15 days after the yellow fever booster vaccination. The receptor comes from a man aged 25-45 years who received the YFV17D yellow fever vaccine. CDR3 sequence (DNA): TGCGCCAGCAGCCGATCCCGGGACGGGACTGAAGCTTTCTTT. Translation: CASSRSRDGTEAFF.